A single sample is the source of the 11 T cell receptor beta chains below, sequenced in a study of T-cell reconstitution after alpha-beta-depleted transplantation in children. This sample's TCRbeta library carried unique molecular identifier barcodes. Using its own MiXCR run on the PCR reads, TCRdb lists one record per CDR3 protein. The table includes about 610,000 distinct CDR3 sequences, roughly a tenth detected once. The source material was PBMCs from the stem cell graft donor, sampled from the stem cell graft. These receptors were obtained from a human donor who donated a stem cell graft to a child with acute myeloid leukemia.

This clonotype was seen only a few times. The J gene is TRBJ2-7, the V gene TRBV7-9; maybe TRBD2 (5 bases). The germline CDR1 and CDR2 sequences are SEHNR and FQNEAQ (reference sequence). This CDR3 is 16 amino acids long. V gave up 1 base and J gave up 5 bases, with 18 bases separating them. The CDR3 DNA is TGTGCCAGCAGCTTAGTGGTTGGGGTTATCGGGAACGAGCAGTACTTC. Protein sequence: CASSLVVGVIGNEQYF.

The chain recombines TRBV29-1 with TRBJ2-5; possibly TRBD1 for D (5 bases). Per the germline V gene, CDR1 is SQVTM and CDR2 is ANQGSEA. The CDR3 loop spans 14 amino acids. Trimming pared 5 bases from V and 5 bases from J, leaving 18 bases between. The CDR3 reads CSVIPGSELETQYF. The CDR3, as DNA: TGCAGCGTTATCCCAGGGTCTGAGTTGGAGACCCAGTACTTC.

Notes on this clonotype: The junction departs from the called germline gene at one end, perhaps through a read error. V and J are TRBV29-1 and TRBJ2-6; maybe TRBD2 (6 bases). This CDR3 spans 15 amino acids. CDR1 is SQVTM, CDR2 ANQGSEA, per germline. The CDR3 DNA reads TGCAACGTTCGCGGGGTCGGTACTGGGGCCAACGTCCTGACTTTC. Protein product: CNVRGVGTGANVLTF.

This clonotype was observed a few times. V is TRBV28 and J is TRBJ2-4; D unresolved. The germline CDR1 and CDR2 sequences are MDHEN and SYDVKM. The CDR3 is 14 residues long. Trimming removed 8 bases from V and 0 bases from J, with 11 bases in between. Written as DNA, the CDR3 is TGTGCCAGCGCGGCTGGCGGAGCCAAAAACATTCAGTACTTC. It specifies CASAAGGAKNIQYF.

Ten or more counts support this clonotype. V usage is TRBV6-2 or TRBV6-3 and J usage is TRBJ1-5; no firm D call. CDR1 MNHEY and CDR2 SVGEGT come from the germline V gene. V was trimmed by 5 bases and J by 6 bases, leaving 8 bases between them. The CDR3 totals 12 residues. The chain's CDR3 is CASSNPGQPQHF. As DNA, the CDR3 is TGTGCCAGCAGTAATCCGGGTCAGCCCCAGCATTTT.

This clonotype was counted between two and nine times. CDR3 region: CSVGDGPSYEQYF. The CDR3 coding sequence is TGCAGCGTGGGGGACGGCCCCTCCTACGAGCAGTACTTC. The J gene is TRBJ2-7, the V gene TRBV29-1; D is perhaps TRBD1 or TRBD2 (5 bases each). With 6 bases removed from V and 0 bases from J, the gap between germline ends came to 12 bases. Germline lookup yields CDR1 SQVTM and CDR2 ANQGSEA. This CDR3 has 13 amino acids.

The sample holds a few counts of this clonotype. The chain uses TRBV6-1 and TRBJ2-1, with TRBD2 as a possible D gene (5 bases). From germline, CDR1 is MNHNS and CDR2 SASEGT. The CDR3 runs to 13 residues. V dropped 6 bases and J dropped 5 bases, with 11 bases sitting between them. The DNA of the CDR3 is TGTGCCAGCAGCTCACTAGTTGACAATGAGCAGTTCTTC. Translation: CASSSLVDNEQFF.

Here the CDR3 DNA reads TGCAGCGCCCCTCGCCCGGGACAGGGTGGGAATGAGCAGTTCTTC. It is translated as CSAPRPGQGGNEQFF. V and J are TRBV29-1 and TRBJ2-1, with 9 bases matching TRBD1. There are 15 residues in the CDR3. V lost 7 bases to trimming and J lost 7 bases; unmatched junction nucleotides: 14. Germline V gives CDR1 SQVTM, CDR2 ANQGSEA.

The chain has TRBV3-1 and TRBJ2-1; 7 nucleotides align to TRBD2. With V trimmed by 1 base and J by 2 bases, 5 bases remained unmatched. The length of the CDR3 is 16 residues. Germline values: CDR1 LGHDT, CDR2 YNNKEL (reference sequence). Here the CDR3 DNA reads TGTGCCAGCAGCCAAGGCCGGGCGGGGGCCTACAATGAGCAGTTCTTC. Translated: CASSQGRAGAYNEQFF.

The chain is built from TRBV5-1 and TRBJ2-7; perhaps D is TRBD1 or TRBD2 (5 bases each). The CDR3 runs 14 residues. The V end was cut by 4 bases, the J end by 2 bases, with 13 bases between. CDR1 is SGHRS, CDR2 YFSETQ, per germline. The chain's CDR3 is CASSPEGLTYEQYF. Written as DNA, the CDR3 is TGCGCCAGCAGCCCTGAGGGGTTGACCTACGAGCAGTACTTC.

This rearrangement joins TRBV20-1 to TRBJ2-5; 7 bases are shared with TRBD1. The CDR3 spans 14 residues. The V gene end was trimmed by 6 bases and the J gene end by 5 bases; junction bases not matched to a gene: 12. Germline lookup yields CDR1 DFQATT and CDR2 SNEGSKA (reference sequence). This CDR3 reads CSARATQGVETQYF. The CDR3 coding sequence is TGCAGTGCCCGGGCGACTCAGGGGGTGGAGACCCAGTACTTC.